The 24 T cell receptor beta chains presented below share a single source sample, sequenced in a study of monozygotic twins with inflammatory bowel disease. TCRdb re-analyzed the 5' RACE reads; it lists each CDR3 protein once, without DNA. The sample table includes 300,000 to 400,000 distinct CDR3 sequences. The source material was blood. The receptors originated from a human donor with ulcerative colitis or Crohn's disease, or a healthy co-twin of an affected twin (not recorded which).

This rearrangement joins TRBV6-1 to TRBJ2-1; TCRdb outputs TRBD1, but without DNA this stays unchecked. The CDR3 sequence is 14 residues long. The V gene's germline CDR1 is MNHNS and CDR2 SASEGT. The chain's CDR3 is CASRSGGAYNEQFF.

V usage is TRBV9 and J usage is TRBJ2-5; TCRdb's assignment of TRBD1 cannot be checked, as there is no DNA. Germline values: CDR1 SGDLS, CDR2 YYNGEE. The CDR3 totals 14 residues. The CDR3: CASSVQGPQETQYF.

This chain links TRBV5-1 with TRBJ2-7; the TCRdb call, TRBD1, lacks DNA for checking. Germline values: CDR1 SGHRS, CDR2 YFSETQ. The CDR3 has 15 residues. CDR3 sequence: CASSLLEGASYEQYF. Full variable domain (rest looked up from reference TRBV5-1 and TRBJ2-7): KAGVTQTPRYLIKTRGQQVTLSCSPISGHRSVSWYQQTPGQGLQFLFEYFSETQRNKGNFPGRFSGRQFSNSRSEMNVSTLELGDSALYLCASSLLEGASYEQYFGPGTRLTVT.

This chain joins TRBV5-1 and TRBJ2-5; absent DNA, TCRdb's TRBD2 call cannot be checked. CDR3 length: 14 residues. From germline, CDR1 is SGHRS and CDR2 YFSETQ. The CDR3 sequence: CASSGLDSVETQYF.

This rearrangement joins TRBV2 to TRBJ1-2. In germline, CDR1 is SNHLY, CDR2 FYNNEI. The CDR3 runs 14 residues. CDR3 region: CASKGRRGNYGYTF.

The rearrangement uses TRBV5-1 and TRBJ2-5. Per the germline V gene, CDR1 is SGHRS and CDR2 is YFSETQ. This CDR3 has 14 amino acids. CDR3 residues: CASSLDPSQETQYF.

The chain has TRBV7-9 and TRBJ1-1. This CDR3 region has 13 residues. CDR1 and CDR2 from the germline V gene are SEHNR and FQNEAQ (reference sequence). CDR3 region: CASSETGRAKAFF.

This sequence joins TRBV5-1 and TRBJ2-1; TCRdb indicates TRBD2, and absent DNA this call remains unverified. The length of the CDR3 is 19 residues. CDR1 SGHRS and CDR2 YFSETQ come from the germline V gene. The CDR3 here is CASSLTGTSGTPGGNEQFF.

The chain has TRBV20-1 and TRBJ2-1; lacking DNA, the TRBD2 call made by TCRdb goes unchecked. Germline loops: CDR1 DFQATT, CDR2 SNEGSKA (reference sequence). The CDR3 spans 17 residues. Here the CDR3 reads CSARGRTSGSMDNEQFF.

The rearrangement joins TRBV7-9 to TRBJ1-2; as DNA is missing, the TRBD1 call by TCRdb cannot be tested. The CDR3 is made up of 13 amino acids. From germline, CDR1 is SEHNR and CDR2 FQNEAQ (reference sequence). Here the CDR3 reads CASSLGADYGYTF.

The gene calls are TRBV6-1 and TRBJ2-2. Germline-derived CDR1 and CDR2 are MNHNS and SASEGT. This CDR3 is 14 amino acids long. CDR3 residues: CASRPRFDTGELFF.

This chain connects TRBV11-2 to TRBJ2-1; TCRdb selects TRBD2, and the lack of DNA leaves this call unchecked. The germline V gene has CDR1 SGHAT and CDR2 FQNNGV. This CDR3 comprises 14 residues. CDR3 amino acids: CATTTSGDDNEQFF.

This chain connects TRBV5-1 to TRBJ2-1; the D call of TRBD2 rests on TCRdb alone, since no DNA is present to check it. Germline-derived CDR1 and CDR2 are SGHRS and YFSETQ. CDR3 length: 15 amino acids. The CDR3 spells CASSLIAGEYNEQFF. Supplemented by reference TRBV5-1 and TRBJ2-1, the full variable domain reads KAGVTQTPRYLIKTRGQQVTLSCSPISGHRSVSWYQQTPGQGLQFLFEYFSETQRNKGNFPGRFSGRQFSNSRSEMNVSTLELGDSALYLCASSLIAGEYNEQFFGPGTRLTVL.

The chain is built from TRBV23-1 and TRBJ2-1; TCRdb's D gene call, TRBD2, goes unchecked for lack of DNA. TRBV23-1 is known as an ORF, though its function is uncertain. This CDR3 has 15 amino acids. The CDR3 loop is CASSPYFAGINEQFF.

This rearrangement joins TRBV6-2 or TRBV6-3 to TRBJ2-3; TCRdb selects TRBD2, and the lack of DNA leaves this call unchecked. The germline gives CDR1 MNHEY, CDR2 SVGEGT. The CDR3 runs to 15 residues. The CDR3 protein is CASSYEGSSTDTQYF.

J is TRBJ2-6 and V is TRBV5-1; TCRdb gives TRBD1 as the D gene, but with no DNA this cannot be confirmed. There are 21 residues in the CDR3. The germline V gene has CDR1 SGHRS and CDR2 YFSETQ. CDR3 residues: CASSLRGTGGAVNSGANVLTF.

V usage is TRBV11-1 and J usage is TRBJ1-3; TCRdb names TRBD1, which stays unverified in the absence of DNA. This CDR3 has 19 amino acids. The germline V gene encodes CDR1 SGHAT and CDR2 FQDESV (reference sequence). This CDR3 is CASSPDQGSFLISGNTIYF.

The chain couples TRBV3-1 to TRBJ2-2; without DNA, the TCRdb call of TRBD1 cannot be checked. Germline values: CDR1 LGHDT, CDR2 YNNKEL (reference sequence). The CDR3 loop spans 18 amino acids. This chain's CDR3 is CASSPYPGQGANTGELFF.

The gene calls are TRBV5-1 and TRBJ2-3; TCRdb's D gene call, TRBD2, goes unchecked for lack of DNA. The CDR3 runs 15 residues. CDR1 and CDR2 (germline): SGHRS, YFSETQ. The CDR3 spells CASSLASGSSDTQYF.

The chain couples TRBV4-3 to TRBJ2-1; TCRdb's D gene call, TRBD2, goes unchecked for lack of DNA. The CDR3 is 16 amino acids. Germline assignment: CDR1 LGHNA and CDR2 YSLEER. The CDR3: CASSQDYLAGANEQFF.

The chain links TRBV7-2 to TRBJ2-1. The CDR3 has 15 amino acids. CDR1 is SGHTA, CDR2 FQGNSA, per germline. The CDR3 region is CASSSGRSSYNEQFF.

V gene TRBV19 combines with J gene TRBJ2-1; TCRdb indicates TRBD1, and absent DNA this call remains unverified. The CDR3 spans 15 residues. Germline CDR1 LNHDA, CDR2 SQIVND (reference sequence). CDR3 residues: CASMRGSESYNEQFF.

V is TRBV29-1 and J is TRBJ2-6. Germline V lookup: CDR1 SQVTM, CDR2 ANQGSEA. The length of the CDR3 is 13 residues. CDR3 loop: CSGYSSGANVLTF.

The chain is built from TRBV7-2 and TRBJ2-7; TCRdb picks TRBD2, but there is no DNA to check that call. This CDR3 spans 13 amino acids. Germline assignment: CDR1 SGHTA and CDR2 FQGNSA. The CDR3 region is CASSRTRAYEQYF. Using reference TRBV7-2 and TRBJ2-7 for the parts outside the CDR3, the full variable domain is GAGVSQSPSNKVTEKGKDVELRCDPISGHTALYWYRQSLGQGLEFLIYFQGNSAPDKSGLPSDRFSAERTGGSVSTLTIQRTQQEDSAVYLCASSRTRAYEQYFGPGTRLTVT.